Listed here are 17 T cell receptor beta chains from one sample, sequenced in a study of CD8 T cells in Susac syndrome (dated 2019 in TCRdb). Receptors were amplified or captured by the immunoSEQ multiplex PCR assay. RNA was extracted using the RNeasy kit, and about 0.45 to 1 ug of the RNA was reverse transcribed with random hexamers. The public reads were run again by TCRdb, first through fastp at Q25 and then through MiXCR, and only productive beta chains were kept. Rows are combined by CDR3 protein, so each entry shows the most common genes and DNA. A total of about 150,000 distinct CDR3 sequences appear in this sample, approximately 95% of them only once. Approximately 0.15% of the sample is in the top ten clones. Source material: CD4+ T cells from PBMCs. The origin of the receptors is a human donor with Susac syndrome.

The chain is built from TRBV29-1 and TRBJ2-3; possible D gene TRBD2, 6 bases. The CDR3 is made up of 13 amino acids. Trimming cost V 4 bases and J 5 bases, with 13 bases left between them. The germline CDR1 and CDR2 sequences are SQVTM and ANQGSEA. CDR3 residues: CSVAGGPVDTQYF. In DNA, the CDR3 is TGCAGCGTTGCCGGGGGACCGGTAGATACGCAGTATTTT.

The genes are TRBV11-1 and TRBJ1-2; possibly TRBD1 for D (5 bases). The CDR3 is 13 amino acids. Germline CDR1 and CDR2: SGHAT and FQDESV (reference sequence). V was shortened by 6 bases and J by 8 bases, with 16 bases between the two germline ends. This CDR3 is CASRDLGAIGYTF. CDR3 DNA: TGTGCCAGCAGGGATCTTGGGGCAATCGGCTACACCTTC.

The chain links TRBV6-5 to TRBJ2-7, with D perhaps TRBD1 or TRBD2 (5 bases each). This CDR3 comprises 14 residues. The V gene lost 7 bases and the J gene lost 1 base, with 14 bases spanning the gap. Germline lookup yields CDR1 MNHEY and CDR2 SVGAGI. CDR3 residues: CASTRDGLSYEQYF. Here the CDR3 DNA reads TGTGCCAGCACCCGGGACGGATTATCCTACGAGCAGTACTTC.

In DNA form, the CDR3 reads TGCGCCAGCAGCGGACGCGGGGGGAACCAAGAGACCCAGTACTTC. Protein product: CASSGRGGNQETQYF. This rearrangement joins TRBV5-1 to TRBJ2-5; 8 nucleotides align to TRBD2. The CDR3 loop spans 15 amino acids. With V trimmed by 4 bases and J by 0 bases, 5 bases remained unmatched. Germline CDR1 is SGHRS and CDR2 is YFSETQ.

The chain has TRBV4-1 and TRBJ2-1, with 12 bases lining up with TRBD2. This CDR3 comprises 16 residues. With 0 bases clipped from V and 8 bases from J, the junction kept 5 bases outside the gene matches. Germline values: CDR1 MGHRA, CDR2 YSYEKL. The CDR3 nucleotides are TGCGCCAGCAGCCAAGATTGGTCTAGCGGGGGGGATGAGCAGTTCTTC. Translation gives CASSQDWSSGGDEQFF.

V gene TRBV6-5 combines with J gene TRBJ1-1, with TRBD1 matching 9 bases. In germline, CDR1 is MNHEY, CDR2 SVGAGI. V lost 7 bases and J lost 5; bases outside the gene matches: 8. The CDR3 is 14 amino acids. The CDR3 bases are TGTGCCAGCACCCAAGGTGGGACAGGGACTGAAGCTTTCTTT. Translated, it gives CASTQGGTGTEAFF.

This chain joins TRBV4-3 and TRBJ2-7, with TRBD2 matching 9 bases. This CDR3 is 19 amino acids long. V shed 0 bases, J shed 4 bases, and the junction held 16 bases outside the gene matches. CDR1 and CDR2 from the germline V gene are LGHNA and YSLEER. The CDR3: CASSQDRPGVSGLAYEQYF. The CDR3 nucleotides are TGCGCCAGCAGCCAAGATAGACCCGGGGTTTCGGGACTAGCATACGAGCAGTACTTC.

The V call is TRBV6-2 or TRBV6-3, the J call TRBJ2-1, with 9 bases identical to TRBD1. The germline V gene has CDR1 MNHEY and CDR2 SVGEGT. The V and J ends lost 8 bases and 7 bases, in that order; junction bases with no gene match: 6. The CDR3 runs to 13 residues. The CDR3, as DNA: TGTGCCAGCCGGGACAGGGAAAGTAATGAGCAGTTCTTC. Translated: CASRDRESNEQFF.

The rearrangement joins TRBV9 to TRBJ1-1, with TRBD1 matching over 9 bases. Germline trimming cut 3 bases from V and 0 bases from J; bases unmatched to any gene: 3. The CDR3 sequence is 15 residues long. Germline CDR1 SGDLS, CDR2 YYNGEE. This chain's CDR3 is CASSGTGALNTEAFF. The CDR3 coding sequence is TGTGCCAGCAGCGGGACAGGGGCCTTGAACACTGAAGCTTTCTTT.

The rearrangement uses TRBV20-1 and TRBJ2-3; TRBD1 might be the D (6 bases). Germline lookup yields CDR1 DFQATT and CDR2 SNEGSKA (reference sequence). This CDR3 has 15 residues. Trimming left V 3 bases short and J 1 base short, with 14 bases between. The CDR3 here is CSASNRVAGTDTQYF. CDR3 bases: TGCAGTGCTAGTAACAGGGTCGCAGGCACAGATACGCAGTATTTT.

In this sample, this clonotype turned up once. Germline is not matched at one junction end, which may reflect a read error. The rearrangement uses TRBV12-3 or TRBV12-4 and TRBJ2-7, with D perhaps TRBD2 (5 bases). This CDR3 has 8 amino acids. The chain's CDR3 is CAGDEQYF. The CDR3 DNA reads TGCGCCGGGGACGAGCAGTACTTC.

The V call is TRBV5-1, the J call TRBJ2-5; perhaps TRBD2 as D (5 bases). Looked up from germline, CDR1 is SGHRS and CDR2 is YFSETQ. V was trimmed by 4 bases and J by 1 base, leaving 11 bases between them. This CDR3 has 14 residues. CDR3 amino acids: CASSPRGPQETQYF. In nucleotides, the CDR3 is TGCGCCAGCAGCCCCCGAGGGCCCCAAGAGACCCAGTACTTC.

The chain is built from TRBV11-2 and TRBJ2-5; 9 nucleotides match TRBD2. Germline V gene sequence: CDR1 SGHAT, CDR2 FQNNGV. With V trimmed by 5 bases and J by 5 bases, 9 bases remained unmatched. CDR3 length: 15 amino acids. The CDR3 spells CASSLTGLAVETQYF. The CDR3 DNA follows: TGTGCCAGCAGCCTCACGGGACTAGCTGTGGAGACCCAGTACTTC.

This clonotype was detected only once. This chain uses TRBV9 with TRBJ2-1; 7 bases map to TRBD2. The ends lost 5 bases at V and 9 bases at J; junction bases unmatched: 8. In germline, CDR1 is SGDLS, CDR2 YYNGEE. The CDR3 covers 13 residues. CDR3 DNA sequence: TGTGCCAGCAGAAAAGAAGGGACTACTGAGCAGTTCTTC. Protein: CASRKEGTTEQFF.

The chain uses TRBV20-1 and TRBJ2-2; D is uncertain. The V gene lost 5 bases and the J gene lost 0 bases, with 10 bases spanning the gap. This CDR3 has 14 amino acids. Germline values: CDR1 DFQATT, CDR2 SNEGSKA (reference sequence). CDR3 nucleotides: TGCAGTGCTCAAGACCAACCGAACACCGGGGAGCTGTTTTTT. It encodes CSAQDQPNTGELFF.

The chain links TRBV19 to TRBJ2-1; D possibly corresponds to TRBD2 (5 bases). CDR3 size: 15 residues. Germline CDR1 is LNHDA and CDR2 is SQIVND (reference sequence). V was shortened by 0 bases and J by 4 bases, with 10 bases between the two germline ends. The CDR3 sequence: CASSIDNGKYNEQFF. CDR3 in DNA: TGTGCCAGTAGTATAGACAACGGGAAGTACAATGAGCAGTTCTTC.

The V and J genes are TRBV29-1 and TRBJ2-2; D gene uncertain. The CDR3 has 13 residues. Germline CDR1 reads SQVTM; CDR2 reads ANQGSEA. V gave up 3 bases and J gave up 3 bases, with 8 bases separating them. The CDR3 DNA follows: TGCAGCGTTGATGGCAGTTACACCGGGGAGCTGTTTTTT. Translation gives CSVDGSYTGELFF.